This T cell receptor beta chain was sequenced for a study of identifying expanded T cells in peripheral blood (dated by TCRdb to the late 2010s). Regarding the research as a whole: Separate aliquots of the same genomic DNA pool were sequenced to produce technical replicates, and four replicates were compared in pairs.

A distance of 15 bases separates the germline ends of V and J, which lose 3 bases and 4 bases respectively. The CDR3 runs 15 amino acids, cysteine and phenylalanine included. Solely the CDR3 DNA is kept, with 45 bases framed from the first base. CDR1 SGHTA and CDR2 FQGNSA were looked up in the germline V gene. TCRbeta CDR3 regions were profiled by bias-controlled multiplex PCR amplification of genomic DNA with the immunoSEQ Assay. The published analysis was carried out like this. The absolute abundance of each unique TCRbeta CDR3 region was quantified after sequences were collapsed and filtered. Two models were used to test differential abundance: a binomial model (Fisher-equivalent) and a beta-binomial model that adds time-dependent variance fitted from healthy donors. Clones with fewer than 5 combined templates were removed, and differential abundance was called for clones with a Benjamini-Hochberg FDR below 0.01. In the beta-binomial model, variance was expressed as a function of the total template count across the two samples, in the form v = (b*log(k)+a)^2. The table was pulled from immuneACCESS by TCRdb, which kept in-frame rearrangements only. Such tables lose some clones; where checked, under half of the loss comes from unresolved V genes, and the rest has no known cause. From that table come the V and J calls and clone size; the DNA was used to work out D and trimming. This sample is represented by approximately 130,000 clones; 84% of them were singletons. The leading ten clones occupy less than 4% of the sample.

Notes on this clone: What this receptor recognizes is not known. No per-base quality is available; no much larger clone lies one base away.

Overall study results and their limits: Both the number of clones called differentially abundant and the false-positive rate were significantly reduced by the beta-binomial model across all healthy-donor time intervals. For all healthy donors, the variance in clone template counts between roughly 2-week samples rose significantly as total template count increased. The authors expected that biological variance in healthy repertoires might rise further over much longer intervals, such as months to years. Between technical replicates the binomial model flagged about 1.2 differentially abundant clones, whereas over around 2 weeks the binomial model flagged about 15 and over about 4 weeks about 19.

No immune events, such as infections, were documented for the healthy donors during the collection period. Healthy-donor blood repertoires served as a training cohort to calibrate time-dependent variance in a beta-binomial model of T-cell clone differential abundance. There were roughly 10 healthy donors in the training cohort, of whom 3 were female and 7 were male. The donors were between roughly 29 and 65 years old, with an average age of roughly 40 years. Whole blood, obtained from a commercial supplier, was collected from each healthy donor at three time points spaced about 2 weeks apart. For immunosequencing, genomic DNA was extracted from whole blood that had not been sorted.

The sequence derives from a person aged 18-70 years in good health. The sequencing input was blood. The chain couples TRBV7-2 to TRBJ1-2; a tentative D match to TRBD1 spans 5 bases. The sequence in DNA is TGTGCCAGCAGCTTTATGGGGGTCGACACCTATGGCTACACCTTC. The encoded protein is CASSFMGVDTYGYTF.